Detailed here is one T cell receptor beta chain. This sample was taken from a study of blood T cell repertoires in COVID-19. The CDR3 has 16 residues. V lost 5 bases to trimming and J lost 11 bases; unmatched junction nucleotides: 16. Germline V gives CDR1 MDHEN, CDR2 SYDVKM. Data came from immunoSEQ multiplex PCR; TCRdb stores just in-frame clones and leaves some out. The sample carries over 200,000 clones, about 68% recorded once. The chain couples TRBV28 to TRBJ1-4, with 8 bases matching TRBD1. Sequences were obtained from peripheral blood. The receptor was isolated from a woman aged 80 or over with acute or convalescent COVID-19. The CDR3 is CASSGPRTGLRWKLFF. The DNA of the CDR3 is TGTGCCAGCAGTGGGCCTCGGACAGGGTTACGTTGGAAACTGTTTTTT.